This is a list of T cell receptor beta chains from one sample in a study of T cell clusters in autoimmune cytopenias. TCRdb re-called the multiplex PCR reads, yielding one record per CDR3 amino acid sequence without DNA. The listing records about 11,000 distinct CDR3 sequences. This sample also belongs to another study, concerning T cell repertoires in aging, cancer and after chemotherapy.

Sequencing used peripheral blood. Every receptor here comes from a human donor in good health. The CDR3 runs from the conserved cysteine through the conserved F or W. Each record gives: CDR3 protein, clone size, J gene, V gene. Expanded clones get a size class; other rows say once, few or many, or leave the size out.

CDR3 protein: CASRETGRESGNTIYF
clone size: -
J gene: TRBJ1-3
V gene: TRBV6-1

CDR3 protein: CASSSDPTASYEQYF
clone size: medium-sized
J gene: TRBJ2-7
V gene: TRBV5-4

CDR3 protein: CASSPGRGGTYEQYF
clone size: -
J gene: TRBJ2-7
V gene: TRBV19

CDR3 protein: CASSTRLSSGNTIYF
clone size: medium-sized
J gene: TRBJ1-3
V gene: TRBV7-9

CDR3 protein: CASSFPGTPSYEQYF
clone size: -
J gene: TRBJ2-7
V gene: TRBV28

CDR3 protein: CASSLGDRGSTDTQYF
clone size: -
J gene: TRBJ2-3
V gene: TRBV5-1

CDR3 protein: CASSTLSGGFYEQYF
clone size: medium-sized
J gene: TRBJ2-7
V gene: TRBV6-5

CDR3 protein: CASGSDPYNSPLHF
clone size: -
J gene: TRBJ1-6
V gene: TRBV7-2

CDR3 protein: CATMAQLSSYEQYF
clone size: medium-sized
J gene: TRBJ2-7
V gene: TRBV27

CDR3 protein: CSASHSNQPQHF
clone size: -
J gene: TRBJ1-5
V gene: TRBV20-1